The 28 T cell receptor beta chains reported below all come from one sample, sequenced in a study of tumor-infiltrating lymphocytes in oesophageal squamous cell carcinoma (dated by TCRdb to 2016 to 2017). Receptor libraries were prepared by PCR. The listed sequencing device is Illumina HiSeq 2000. The public sequencing data were trimmed at Q25 with fastp and processed into clonotypes with MiXCR by TCRdb, which kept only in-frame beta chains. Merged by CDR3 protein, the rows form single entries marked with the most common genes and DNA. This sample has about 13,000 distinct CDR3 sequences in its table, and roughly 56% of those were observed once. The ten top clones hold around 35% of the sample. The sequencing input was esophageal tumor tissue. All receptors derive from a male donor with esophageal squamous cell carcinoma.

Ten or more counts support this clonotype. The chain carries TRBV7-9 and TRBJ2-3, with D possibly matching TRBD2 (5 bases). Trimming stripped 3 bases from V and 2 bases from J, with 12 bases between. Germline V lookup: CDR1 SEHNR, CDR2 FQNEAQ (reference sequence). The CDR3 totals 15 residues. CDR3 coding DNA: TGTGCCAGCAGCTTGAAAGCGGCCCACACAGATACGCAGTATTTT. It codes for CASSLKAAHTDTQYF.

CDR3 in DNA: TGTGCCAGCAGTTACGTCAGCTCCTACAATGAGCAGTTCTTC. Residues: CASSYVSSYNEQFF. The rearrangement joins TRBV12-3 or TRBV12-4 to TRBJ2-1; D is unresolved. V dropped 4 bases and J dropped 0 bases, with 7 bases sitting between them. The CDR3 is 14 residues long.

The gene calls are TRBV10-3 and TRBJ2-1; tentative D call: TRBD2 (6 bases). The CDR3 loop spans 15 amino acids. V was pared by 6 bases and J by 5 bases, with 17 bases between. Germline V CDR1 and CDR2: ENHRY, SYGVKD. CDR3 amino acids: CAIRERRDPDNEQFF. The CDR3 nucleotides read TGTGCCATCAGGGAAAGGAGGGATCCTGACAATGAGCAGTTCTTC.

At least ten counts were recorded for this clonotype. The CDR3 loop reads CASSPGQQETQYF. In DNA form, the CDR3 reads TGTGCCAGCTCACCAGGGCAGCAGGAGACCCAGTACTTC. The rearrangement joins TRBV18 to TRBJ2-5; D gene uncertain. Germline values: CDR1 KGHSH, CDR2 LQKENI. Trimming took 2 bases from V and 5 from J, leaving 9 bases between them. This CDR3 is built from 13 residues. Using reference TRBV18 and TRBJ2-5 for the parts outside the CDR3, the full variable domain is NAGVMQNPRHLVRRRGQEARLRCSPMKGHSHVYWYRQLPEEGLKFMVYLQKENIIDESGMPKERFSAEFPKEGPSILRIQQVVRGDSAAYFCASSPGQQETQYFGPGTRLLVL.

The chain couples TRBV10-1 to TRBJ2-4, with D possibly being TRBD2 (6 bases). Near its end, the DNA agrees better with TRBJ2-1, so the J call may be wrong. The CDR3 length is 13 residues. The germline V gene has CDR1 WNHNN and CDR2 SYGVQD (reference sequence). Here the CDR3 reads CASSRGLRNEQFF. The DNA of the CDR3 is TGCGCCAGCTCTAGGGGACTTCGAAATGAGCAGTTCTTC.

Concerning this clonotype itself: One end of the junction does not line up with germline, which may come from a read error. The chain is built from TRBV19 and TRBJ2-7; TRBD2 agrees at 9 bases. CDR3 size: 15 residues. Germline V gene data show CDR1 as LNHDA and CDR2 as SQIVND (reference sequence). CDR3 in amino acids: CASTLSGSTYNEQLF. CDR3 nucleotides: TGTGCCAGTACCCTTAGCGGGAGCACCTACAATGAGCAGCTCTTC.

The chain recombines TRBV7-9 with TRBJ2-7; TRBD2 aligns across 14 bases. The DNA end is a closer match to TRBJ2-1, so the J assignment may be wrong. The CDR3 has 16 residues. Germline CDR1 reads SEHNR; CDR2 reads FQNEAQ (reference sequence). Written as DNA, the CDR3 is TGTGCCAGCAGCAGATGGACTAGCGGGAGGTACAATGAGCAGTTCTTC. The encoded protein is CASSRWTSGRYNEQFF.

As to this clonotype: The CDR3 does not close with the conserved phenylalanine or tryptophan, likely indicating a read error. No DNA is shown, since the ends of the CDR3 on it are uncertain; the CDR3 is the one TCRdb lists. CDR3 in amino acids: CASSPPGGGMWGEQYFGA. V and J are TRBV7-6 and TRBJ2-6; the D call of TRBD1 is as the table states it, not checked on the DNA. With termini counted, the CDR3 has 18 amino acids. Per the germline V gene, CDR1 is SGHVS and CDR2 is FNYEAQ.

The chain uses TRBV10-2 and TRBJ2-3; the D is unclear. Germline V lookup: CDR1 WSHSY, CDR2 SAAADI. This CDR3 region has 12 residues. The V gene lost 8 bases and the J gene lost 4 bases, with 10 bases spanning the gap. The CDR3 loop reads CASAPFPDTQYF. The CDR3 bases are TGCGCCAGCGCCCCCTTTCCAGATACGCAGTATTTT.

This sequence joins TRBV6-1 and TRBJ1-3; D not resolved. Germline V gives CDR1 MNHNS, CDR2 SASEGT. Trimming took 6 bases from V and 0 from J, leaving 9 bases between them. This CDR3 spans 14 amino acids. The chain's CDR3 is CASRGRDSGNTIYF. CDR3 coding DNA: TGTGCCAGCAGGGGCCGGGACTCTGGAAACACCATATATTTT.

This rearrangement joins TRBV7-2 to TRBJ2-1, with D perhaps TRBD2 (5 bases). Germline V CDR1 and CDR2: SGHTA, FQGNSA. The CDR3 runs to 19 residues. Between the trimmed V and J ends, which lost 5 bases and 5 bases, there was a span of 28 bases. CDR3 coding DNA: TGTGCCAGCAGCCCCCGGCACCTCCGGCCCTTTAGCGACAACAATGAGCAGTTCTTC. It encodes CASSPRHLRPFSDNNEQFF.

This clonotype was observed at least ten times. This sequence joins TRBV5-1 and TRBJ2-5; TRBD1 is a possible D gene (5 bases). The DNA end is a closer match to TRBJ2-7, so the J assignment may be wrong. This CDR3 has 15 residues. Germline CDR1 reads SGHRS; CDR2 reads YFSETQ. The CDR3 is CASSPGSGSPGEQYF. In DNA, the CDR3 is TGCGCCAGCAGCCCCGGATCAGGGTCTCCGGGCGAGCAGTACTTC.

The V and J genes are TRBV7-3 and TRBJ1-1; 13 bases line up with TRBD2. Matching the DNA end better, TRBJ2-2 makes the J call doubtful. Germline values: CDR1 SGHTA, CDR2 FQGTGA. The CDR3 extends over 19 amino acids. CDR3 nucleotides: TGTGCCAGCAGGACCACGGGGACTAGCGGGATCGCGAACACCGGGGAGCTGTTTTTT. This translates into CASRTTGTSGIANTGELFF.

This clonotype appeared a few times. This chain connects TRBV7-6 to TRBJ2-4; 9 positions agree with TRBD2. The DNA matches TRBJ2-5 better at its end, which makes the J call doubtful. CDR3 size: 16 residues. CDR1 SGHVS and CDR2 FNYEAQ come from the germline V gene. This CDR3 is CASSLRASGNGETQYF. CDR3 nucleotides: TGTGCCAGCAGCTTGAGGGCTAGCGGGAATGGAGAGACCCAGTACTTC.

The chain recombines TRBV28 with TRBJ2-1, with 8 positions matching TRBD2. The better agreement between TRBJ2-7 and the DNA end casts doubt on the J call. CDR1 and CDR2 (germline): MDHEN, SYDVKM. The CDR3 loop spans 13 amino acids. This CDR3 is CASKRESSYEQYF. CDR3 bases: TGTGCCAGCAAGCGGGAGAGCTCCTACGAGCAGTACTTC.

This clonotype was counted once. The chain uses TRBV7-8 and TRBJ1-1; TRBD1 agrees at 7 bases. Germline loops: CDR1 SGHVS, CDR2 FQNEAQ. J gave up 6 bases and V 2 bases, and 6 bases lay outside the gene matches. This CDR3 spans 14 amino acids. The CDR3 DNA reads TGTGCCAGCAGCTTATTTGACAGGGAGGCTGAAGCTTTCTTT. Its protein product is CASSLFDREAEAFF. Based on the CDR3 plus reference TRBV7-8 and TRBJ1-1, the full variable domain is GAGVSQSPRYKVAKRGQDVALRCDPISGHVSLFWYQQALGQGPEFLTYFQNEAQLDKSGLPSDRFFAERPEGSVSTLKIQRTQQEDSAVYLCASSLFDREAEAFFGQGTRLTVV.

The V call is TRBV7-9, the J call TRBJ2-5; TRBD1 might be the D (5 bases). This CDR3 is built from 15 residues. Germline CDR1 is SEHNR and CDR2 is FQNEAQ (reference sequence). Deletions cut 3 bases from V and 11 bases from J, with 22 bases between. As DNA, the CDR3 is TGTGCCAGCAGCTTGGGGCCTGCGGCCTACAATGAGCAGTACTTC. It is translated as CASSLGPAAYNEQYF.

The V call is TRBV20-1, the J call TRBJ2-5, with D perhaps matching TRBD2 (6 bases). Germline lookup yields CDR1 DFQATT and CDR2 SNEGSKA (reference sequence). Trimming took off 2 bases at V and 4 bases at J, with 14 bases between the two ends. The CDR3 sequence is 14 residues long. CDR3 bases: TGCAGTGCTAGATCTAGCGCGGGTTTAGAGACCCAGTACTTC. This codes for CSARSSAGLETQYF.

The CDR3 DNA is TGTGCCAGCAGTTTCGGGACAGGGTATGGGGCCAACGTCCTGACTTTC. Protein: CASSFGTGYGANVLTF. The chain links TRBV12-3 or TRBV12-4 to TRBJ2-6; the match to TRBD1 covers 9 bases. This CDR3 has 16 amino acids. The V and J ends lost 3 bases and 3 bases, in that order; junction bases with no gene match: 3.

The V and J genes are TRBV7-2 and TRBJ2-3, with 7 positions matching TRBD1. V dropped 5 bases and J dropped 5; count of bases not matched to a gene: 10. This CDR3 contains 15 residues. In germline, CDR1 is SGHTA, CDR2 FQGNSA. The CDR3 protein is CASSKNRGRGDTQYF. In DNA, the CDR3 is TGTGCCAGCAGCAAAAACAGGGGCCGTGGAGATACGCAGTATTTT.

Turning to this clonotype: The missing conserved phenylalanine or tryptophan at the end of this CDR3 makes a read error likely. Because the CDR3's place on the DNA is in doubt, the DNA is left out and the CDR3 is given as listed by TCRdb. The chain couples TRBV28 to TRBJ2-3; the D call in the table, TRBD1, was not verified against the DNA. In germline, CDR1 is MDHEN, CDR2 SYDVKM. The CDR3 is 17 residues long, counting both termini. The CDR3 reads CASRGRSAGEREQYFGP.

The CDR3 nucleotides read TGTGCCAGCGGGCACCTTTTGAACGAGCAGTACTTC. This sequence encodes CASGHLLNEQYF. This rearrangement joins TRBV7-8 to TRBJ2-6; D ambiguous. The DNA matches TRBJ2-7 better at its end, which makes the J call doubtful. This CDR3 contains 12 residues. The germline CDR1 and CDR2 sequences are SGHVS and FQNEAQ.

This chain connects TRBV6-2 or TRBV6-3 to TRBJ2-1; weak D call: TRBD1 (5 bases). The tail of the sequence fits TRBJ2-7 better, so the J call may be wrong. Looked up from germline, CDR1 is MNHEY and CDR2 is SVGEGT. The CDR3 contains 13 residues. CDR3: CASGRTGSYEQYF. CDR3 DNA sequence: TGTGCCAGCGGTCGCACAGGCTCCTACGAGCAGTACTTC.

The genes are TRBV7-9 and TRBJ2-3; 10 bases align to TRBD2. V was clipped by 3 bases and J by 4 bases; unmatched bases: 7. The CDR3 consists of 16 residues. The germline gives CDR1 SEHNR, CDR2 FQNEAQ (reference sequence). CDR3 loop: CASSFSRLAGADTQYF. The DNA of the CDR3 is TGTGCCAGCAGCTTTAGTAGGCTAGCGGGAGCAGATACGCAGTATTTT.

This clonotype was found many times. The chain is built from TRBV5-6 and TRBJ2-3; D gene uncertain. The V end was cut by 2 bases, the J end by 1 base, with 11 bases between. This CDR3 region has 15 residues. Germline CDR1 SGHDT, CDR2 YYEEEE. The CDR3 spells CASSLAVAGTDTQYF. DNA for the CDR3: TGTGCCAGCAGCTTAGCCGTTGCCGGCACAGATACGCAGTATTTT. The whole variable domain, remainder taken from reference TRBV5-6 and TRBJ2-3, is DAGVTQSPTHLIKTRGQQVTLRCSPKSGHDTVSWYQQALGQGPQFIFQYYEEEERQRGNFPDRFSGHQFPNYSSELNVNALLLGDSALYLCASSLAVAGTDTQYFGPGTRLTVL.

V usage is TRBV6-6 and J usage is TRBJ2-5, with 8 bases lining up with TRBD2. V shed 0 bases and J 2 bases; nucleotides not matched to a gene: 11. This CDR3 contains 18 residues. Germline V lookup: CDR1 MNHNY, CDR2 SVGAGI (reference sequence). CDR3 protein: CASSYSSEASGPQETQYF. For the CDR3, the DNA is TGTGCCAGCAGTTACTCTTCCGAGGCTAGCGGGCCGCAAGAGACCCAGTACTTC.

In its sample, this clonotype was seen many times. This sequence joins TRBV7-2 and TRBJ1-1; possibly TRBD1 for D (6 bases). CDR1 is SGHTA and CDR2 is FQGNSA in the germline V gene. The CDR3 is made up of 13 amino acids. V was shortened by 4 bases and J by 3 bases, with 9 bases between the two germline ends. The CDR3 loop is CASSWQGYTEAFF. CDR3 in DNA: TGTGCCAGCAGCTGGCAGGGGTACACTGAAGCTTTCTTT.

V is TRBV7-9 and J is TRBJ2-3; 14 nucleotides align to TRBD2. The germline gives CDR1 SEHNR, CDR2 FQNEAQ (reference sequence). The V gene end was trimmed by 4 bases and the J gene end by 3 bases; junction bases not matched to a gene: 9. The CDR3 loop spans 18 amino acids. CDR3 DNA sequence: TGTGCCAGCAGCTCTTGGACTAGCGGGAGGACGAGGACAGATACGCAGTATTTT. Protein: CASSSWTSGRTRTDTQYF. The full variable domain, its missing parts supplied by reference TRBV7-9 and TRBJ2-3, is DTGVSQNPRHKITKRGQNVTFRCDPISEHNRLYWYRQTLGQGPEFLTYFQNEAQLEKSRLLSDRFSAERPKGSFSTLEIQRTEQGDSAMYLCASSSWTSGRTRTDTQYFGPGTRLTVL.